The source of this TCR beta chain is a study of radiotherapy plus CTLA-4 blockade in lung cancer. Study-wide points: Interferon-beta, together with early blood T cell clone dynamics, reportedly best predicted response. Radiotherapy with ipilimumab was followed by blood expansion of tumor-derived clones.

The study gave focal radiation plus ipilimumab CTLA-4 blockade to patients with chemo-refractory metastatic non-small-cell lung cancer. This table comes from immunoSEQ multiplex PCR, and its TCRdb copy is limited to in-frame clones, with some not included. The sample includes some 45,000 clones, around 76% of them seen just once. To note about this clone: Its target is unknown.

J was trimmed by 7 bases and V by 5 bases; bases with no gene match: 15. Germline assignment: CDR1 MNHEY and CDR2 SMNVEV (reference sequence). The CDR3 consists of 18 residues. This receptor was obtained from a human donor with non-small cell lung cancer who had stable disease on radiotherapy plus ipilimumab. The starting material was peripheral blood, obtained from a patient treated with radiotherapy plus ipilimumab. The chain couples TRBV27 to TRBJ1-6; 9 nucleotides agree with TRBD1. As DNA, the CDR3 is TGTGCCAGCAGTCCGAAGGGCGGCGGGACAGGGAGAAATTCACCCCTCCACTTT. The encoded protein is CASSPKGGGTGRNSPLHF.